The 21 T cell receptor beta chains in this list originate from one sample, sequenced in a study of beta chain features in type 1 diabetes. Reverse transcribing all isolated RNA meant expressed TCRB transcripts were sequenced. Repertoires were generated with immunoSEQ multiplex PCR, while TCRdb's copy carries only in-frame clones and drops some. The sample lists about 900,000 clones; 15% to 20% were seen once. Sequences were obtained from naive CD4+ T cells from blood. Receptors originate from a woman aged 18-30 years in good health.

This clone was observed a handful of times. This rearrangement joins TRBV4-1 to TRBJ1-4; D not resolved. The CDR3 totals 15 residues. Germline V gene data show CDR1 as MGHRA and CDR2 as YSYEKL. The ends were cut back, 4 bases at V and 6 bases at J, with 15 bases in the middle. In DNA form, the CDR3 reads TGCGCCAGCAGCCTCCCGGGCAGTAAAGATGAAAAACTGTTTTTT. It yields the protein CASSLPGSKDEKLFF.

This clone was picked up a small number of times. This chain links TRBV19 with TRBJ2-2; the match to TRBD1 covers 7 bases. Germline CDR1 reads LNHDA; CDR2 reads SQIVND (reference sequence). The CDR3 covers 17 residues. V trimming: 3 bases; J trimming: 4 bases; junction bases outside the gene matches: 11. The CDR3, as DNA: TGTGCCAGTAGTATGAGCCACCGGGACAGCCCCACCGGGGAGCTGTTTTTT. Protein sequence: CASSMSHRDSPTGELFF. Complete variable domain (other parts from reference TRBV19 and TRBJ2-2): DGGITQSPKYLFRKEGQNVTLSCEQNLNHDAMYWYRQDPGQGLRLIYYSQIVNDFQKGDIAEGYSVSREKKESFPLTVTSAQKNPTAFYLCASSMSHRDSPTGELFFGEGSRLTVL.

The chain joins TRBV7-9 to TRBJ2-7; D not resolved. Germline values: CDR1 SEHNR, CDR2 FQNEAQ (reference sequence). CDR3 length: 13 amino acids. Trimming cost V 1 base and J 7 bases, with 11 bases left between them. CDR3 in DNA: TGTGCCAGCAGCTTAGGCCTCCACGGGGAGCAGTACTTC. It codes for CASSLGLHGEQYF. The full variable domain, with the rest looked up from reference TRBV7-9 and TRBJ2-7, is DTGVSQNPRHKITKRGQNVTFRCDPISEHNRLYWYRQTLGQGPEFLTYFQNEAQLEKSRLLSDRFSAERPKGSFSTLEIQRTEQGDSAMYLCASSLGLHGEQYFGPGTRLTVT.

The sample holds a few counts of this clone. J is TRBJ2-3 and V is TRBV9; TRBD1 is a possible D gene (5 bases). Deletions cut 0 bases from V and 2 bases from J, with 13 bases between. The CDR3 has 16 amino acids. CDR1 and CDR2 (germline): SGDLS, YYNGEE. In DNA form, the CDR3 reads TGTGCCAGCAGCGTAGAGGGGTCTCACCCCACAGATACGCAGTATTTT. This gives the protein CASSVEGSHPTDTQYF.

This clone was observed a handful of times. This chain joins TRBV5-1 and TRBJ2-1; D assignment may be TRBD1 or TRBD2 (5 bases each). The CDR3 is 14 residues long. V lost 1 base, J lost 8 bases, and 13 bases lay in between. Germline V gene data show CDR1 as SGHRS and CDR2 as YFSETQ. CDR3 coding DNA: TGCGCCAGCAGCTTGCAGTGGGGGTCGGATGAGCAGTTCTTC. Amino acids: CASSLQWGSDEQFF.

This clone was seen more than once but under ten times. This chain joins TRBV28 and TRBJ1-1, with TRBD1 matching over 7 bases. V trimming: 5 bases; J trimming: 10 bases; junction bases outside the gene matches: 7. This CDR3 is 12 amino acids long. Germline V gene lookup returns CDR1 MDHEN and CDR2 SYDVKM. Here the CDR3 DNA reads TGTGCCAGCAGTCTACCGACAGGGAGAGCTTTCTTT. Protein sequence: CASSLPTGRAFF.

The chain recombines TRBV9 with TRBJ2-5; D not certain. Trimming cost V 0 bases and J 3 bases, with 12 bases left between them. Germline CDR1 and CDR2: SGDLS and YYNGEE. The CDR3 covers 15 residues. The DNA for the CDR3 is TGTGCCAGCAGCGTAGTACCTAACCAGAAAGAGACCCAGTACTTC. Translation: CASSVVPNQKETQYF.

The chain combines TRBV7-9 with TRBJ2-1; possibly TRBD2 for D (6 bases). The CDR3 is made up of 13 amino acids. Germline V lookup: CDR1 SEHNR, CDR2 FQNEAQ (reference sequence). Trimming took 0 bases from V and 6 from J, leaving 6 bases between them. The CDR3 sequence: CASSLAEGNEQFF. CDR3 DNA: TGTGCCAGCAGCTTAGCGGAGGGCAATGAGCAGTTCTTC.

The chain links TRBV19 to TRBJ2-7; D is unclear. V was pared by 6 bases and J by 9 bases, with 18 bases between. The germline gives CDR1 LNHDA, CDR2 SQIVND (reference sequence). This CDR3 is 13 amino acids long. The CDR3 sequence is CASSLEDGVVQYF. As DNA, the CDR3 is TGTGCCAGTAGCCTAGAGGACGGTGTTGTGCAGTACTTC.

This clone was seen a few times. The genes are TRBV20-1 and TRBJ1-1, with D uncertain. CDR1 and CDR2 from the germline V gene are DFQATT and SNEGSKA (reference sequence). This CDR3 has 11 amino acids. Trimming took 0 bases from V and 7 from J, leaving 6 bases between them. CDR3 sequence: CSAREDLEAFF. CDR3 DNA: TGCAGTGCTAGAGAAGACCTTGAAGCTTTCTTT.

In this sample, this clone turned up a few times. V is TRBV7-9 and J is TRBJ1-2; tentative D call: TRBD1 (5 bases). Germline lookup yields CDR1 SEHNR and CDR2 FQNEAQ (reference sequence). The CDR3 covers 12 residues. With 7 bases removed from V and 4 bases from J, the gap between germline ends came to 10 bases. The CDR3: CASNRDSYGYTF. In nucleotides, the CDR3 is TGTGCCAGCAACCGAGACAGCTATGGCTACACCTTC. Complete variable domain (other parts from reference TRBV7-9 and TRBJ1-2): DTGVSQNPRHKITKRGQNVTFRCDPISEHNRLYWYRQTLGQGPEFLTYFQNEAQLEKSRLLSDRFSAERPKGSFSTLEIQRTEQGDSAMYLCASNRDSYGYTFGSGTRLTVV.

The V call is TRBV10-3, the J call TRBJ2-3, with D perhaps TRBD2 (6 bases). Trimming pared 6 bases from V and 2 bases from J, leaving 15 bases between. The CDR3 loop spans 15 amino acids. Germline-derived CDR1 and CDR2 are ENHRY and SYGVKD. The CDR3 bases are TGTGCCATCAGCCCGCAGGAGGGGTTCACAGATACGCAGTATTTT. Protein sequence: CAISPQEGFTDTQYF.

Only a few counts were recorded for this clone. This chain connects TRBV27 to TRBJ2-1, with 8 bases that match TRBD2. The CDR3 spans 15 residues. J lost 6 bases, V lost 7 bases, and 11 bases had no gene match. The germline V gene has CDR1 MNHEY and CDR2 SMNVEV (reference sequence). The CDR3 region is CASIRGASGPNEQFF. The CDR3 DNA follows: TGTGCCAGCATCCGGGGAGCTAGCGGGCCCAATGAGCAGTTCTTC.

This chain links TRBV11-2 with TRBJ1-4; 12 positions agree with TRBD1. The trim removed 5 bases at V and 0 bases at J, leaving 7 bases unmatched. Germline V gene lookup returns CDR1 SGHAT and CDR2 FQNNGV. The CDR3 is 18 amino acids. The CDR3 DNA reads as TGTGCCAGCAGCCCGGGACAGGGGGCCCGAGCAACTAATGAAAAACTGTTTTTT. Protein sequence: CASSPGQGARATNEKLFF. The full variable domain, completed using reference TRBV11-2 and TRBJ1-4, is EAGVAQSPRYKIIEKRQSVAFWCNPISGHATLYWYQQILGQGPKLLIQFQNNGVVDDSQLPKDRFSAERLKGVDSTLKIQPAKLEDSAVYLCASSPGQGARATNEKLFFGSGTQLSVL.

This clone was observed a few times. The V call is TRBV7-2, the J call TRBJ2-7, with 8 positions matching TRBD2. With V trimmed by 5 bases and J by 6 bases, 15 bases remained unmatched. This CDR3 comprises 16 residues. CDR1 and CDR2 (germline): SGHTA, FQGNSA. The CDR3 DNA sequence: TGTGCCAGCAGCATACTCAAAATGGGACTAGTACCCGAGCAGTACTTC. It translates to CASSILKMGLVPEQYF.

There are a few counts of this clone. This chain uses TRBV5-8 with TRBJ2-3; D perhaps matches TRBD2 (6 bases). The V end lost 0 bases, the J end lost 3 bases, and 14 bases lay between the germline ends. Germline assignment: CDR1 SGHTS and CDR2 YDEGEE. This CDR3 has 16 residues. The CDR3 nucleotides are TGTGCCAGCAGCTTGGCCTGGGGGAGGAGTACAGATACGCAGTATTTT. Translating gives CASSLAWGRSTDTQYF.

The genes are TRBV18 and TRBJ2-1; D unresolved. Germline lookup yields CDR1 KGHSH and CDR2 LQKENI. This CDR3 comprises 15 residues. V was trimmed by 3 bases and J by 0 bases, leaving 9 bases between them. The CDR3 is CASSPTGSSYNEQFF. The CDR3 DNA sequence: TGTGCCAGCTCACCTACTGGTAGCTCCTACAATGAGCAGTTCTTC.

This clone was detected a few times. The chain joins TRBV18 to TRBJ1-5; D might be TRBD1 (5 bases). Trimming shortened V by 4 bases and J by 3 bases, and 13 bases separated the two germline ends. CDR3 length: 15 residues. Germline loops: CDR1 KGHSH, CDR2 LQKENI. The CDR3 region is CASSLLQVDNQPQHF. The CDR3 DNA follows: TGTGCCAGCTCACTTTTACAGGTCGACAATCAGCCCCAGCATTTT.

This clone showed up just a few times. The genes are TRBV4-3 and TRBJ1-1; TRBD1 aligns across 10 bases. The V gene end was trimmed by 0 bases and the J gene end by 0 bases; junction bases not matched to a gene: 7. CDR3 length equals 18 residues. Per germline, CDR1 LGHNA and CDR2 YSLEER. This chain's CDR3 is CASSQDGTGVGMNTEAFF. CDR3 DNA sequence: TGCGCCAGCAGCCAAGATGGGACAGGGGTGGGAATGAACACTGAAGCTTTCTTT.

The V and J genes are TRBV9 and TRBJ2-1; 13 bases fit TRBD2. The CDR3 extends over 15 amino acids. Germline CDR1 reads SGDLS; CDR2 reads YYNGEE. The ends lost 0 bases at V and 9 bases at J; junction bases unmatched: 3. Written as DNA, the CDR3 is TGTGCCAGCAGCGTAGGACTAGCGGGAGGTTTTGAGCAGTTCTTC. It specifies CASSVGLAGGFEQFF.

This clone was found a few times. This sample also contains other DNA sequences that code for the same CDR3. The chain recombines TRBV15 with TRBJ2-3; TRBD2 might be the D (5 bases). Trimming cost V 0 bases and J 0 bases, with 7 bases left between them. The CDR3 contains 15 residues. The germline V gene has CDR1 LNHNV and CDR2 YYDKDF (reference sequence). CDR3 in amino acids: CATSREGLSTDTQYF. DNA for the CDR3: TGTGCCACCAGCAGAGAAGGACTGAGCACAGATACGCAGTATTTT.